This T cell receptor beta chain was recovered during a study of shared clonotypes between healthy human individuals. Study observations and caveats: Researchers sampled blood only, noting tissue repertoires likely differ. For sorted subsets, rarefaction showed incomplete sequencing despite large depth. Non-shared clonotypes had lower generation probabilities than clonotypes shared by all four sorted-subset donors. It was observed that approximately 5% of naive CD4 clonotypes were shared across a handful of donors.

Points on this clone: Its antigen remains unidentified.

Germline CDR1 reads MNHNY; CDR2 reads SVGAGI (reference sequence). CDR3 size: 15 residues. The V segment lost 7 bases and the J segment 6 bases; nucleotides outside the gene matches: 11. CD45RO-negative, CCR7-positively selected cells formed the naive CD8 fraction, excluding terminally differentiated effector memory CD45RA+ cells. Profiling relied on immunoSEQ multiplex PCR, and the TCRdb table lists in-frame clones only, not all of them. The sample includes about 2,200,000 clones, 85% to 95% of them seen just once. Source material: naive CD8+ T cells from PBMCs. The TCR sequence derives from a man younger than 35 in good health. Some clones in this sample may be carry-over from other donors' samples. The rearrangement links TRBV6-6 to TRBJ2-1; 8 nucleotides align to TRBD2. For the CDR3, the DNA is TGTGCCAGCAACCCCCGGGAGAGCGGGAGCAATGAGCAGTTCTTC. Protein: CASNPRESGSNEQFF.